This TCR beta chain was recorded in a study of T cell repertoires in cytomegalovirus infection. For the study at large: CMV infection and matching HLA type were both indicated by public TCR beta signatures.

TCRdb re-called the reads with MiXCR, one entry per CDR3 protein. There are roughly 640,000 distinct CDR3 sequences in the sample; 20% to 25% occur only once, and 6.5% to 10% lies in the top ten. Germline CDR1 MNHEY, CDR2 SVGEGT. J gave up 4 bases and V 5 bases, and 13 bases lay outside the gene matches. The CDR3 extends over 17 amino acids. Study conclusions and caveats: Identification of carriers of CMV plus the relevant HLA was performed using cumulative public TCR beta family frequency. CMV-specific HLA-C-restricted TCR beta clonotypes dominated the ex vivo response.

Of note for this clonotype: The target antigen is unknown.

This sequence joins TRBV6-2 or TRBV6-3 and TRBJ2-1; 8 bases are a match to TRBD2. Sequenced material: CD8+ T cells from PBMCs. The clonotype was recovered from a human donor in good health (CMV status not recorded). Some clones in this sample may be carry-over from other donors' samples. CDR3 coding DNA: TGTGCCAGCAGTGGGGAGACCGGGACTAGGATATACAATGAGCAGTTCTTC. It encodes CASSGETGTRIYNEQFF.